The 23 T cell receptor beta chains in this list originate from one sample, sequenced in a study of identical twins. TCRdb reprocessed the 5' RACE reads via MiXCR and lists one record per CDR3 protein. The sample records a few hundred thousand distinct CDR3 sequences, 6.5% being singletons. The data also belong to a second study, concerning T cells expressing NK-cell markers.

Sequenced input: CD8+ T cells sorted from blood. These receptors originate from a woman between 18 and 29 years old in good health.

This clonotype was detected ten times or more. The chain has TRBV15 and TRBJ2-2; a weak D match, TRBD1 (5 bases). This CDR3 comprises 16 residues. Trimming cost V 0 bases and J 4 bases, with 12 bases left between them. The germline gives CDR1 LNHNV, CDR2 YYDKDF (reference sequence). The CDR3 DNA sequence: TGTGCCACCAGCAGAGATCGGCAGGGAATCACCGGGGAGCTGTTTTTT. Translated, it gives CATSRDRQGITGELFF.

This clonotype turned up a few times. The chain employs TRBV11-2 and TRBJ1-2, with a tentative D call TRBD1 (5 bases). The V end was cut by 3 bases, the J end by 8 bases, with 16 bases between. The germline V gene has CDR1 SGHAT and CDR2 FQNNGV. The CDR3 runs to 14 residues. The CDR3 spells CASSFNQGNEGYTF. The CDR3 region has the DNA TGTGCCAGCAGCTTCAATCAGGGAAATGAAGGCTACACCTTC. Complete variable domain (other parts from reference TRBV11-2 and TRBJ1-2): EAGVAQSPRYKIIEKRQSVAFWCNPISGHATLYWYQQILGQGPKLLIQFQNNGVVDDSQLPKDRFSAERLKGVDSTLKIQPAKLEDSAVYLCASSFNQGNEGYTFGSGTRLTVV.

There are a few counts of this clonotype. The rearrangement joins TRBV7-9 to TRBJ1-1; D ambiguous. With 7 bases removed from V and 6 bases from J, the gap between germline ends came to 15 bases. Germline-derived CDR1 and CDR2 are SEHNR and FQNEAQ (reference sequence). The CDR3 is made up of 13 amino acids. The CDR3 DNA sequence: TGTGCCAGCATCGACCCGTTCATGTCTGAAGCTTTCTTT. Amino acids: CASIDPFMSEAFF.

This clonotype showed up many times. The rearrangement uses TRBV27 and TRBJ1-1; 7 nucleotides agree with TRBD1. This CDR3 has 15 residues. After removal of 5 bases from V and 1 base from J, the junction contained 7 bases not matched to a gene. Per the germline V gene, CDR1 is MNHEY and CDR2 is SMNVEV (reference sequence). CDR3 sequence: CASSSYRGENTEAFF. The DNA of the CDR3 is TGTGCCAGCAGTAGCTACAGGGGAGAGAACACTGAAGCTTTCTTT.

This clonotype has at least ten counts. The V call is TRBV27, the J call TRBJ2-3; D unclear. Trimming took off 7 bases at V and 0 bases at J, with 11 bases between the two ends. This CDR3 is built from 14 residues. Per germline, CDR1 MNHEY and CDR2 SMNVEV (reference sequence). CDR3 coding DNA: TGTGCCAGCACGTCTCCCAGGAGCACAGATACGCAGTATTTT. Its protein product is CASTSPRSTDTQYF.

The J gene is TRBJ1-5, the V gene TRBV2, with D possibly being TRBD1 (5 bases). Trimming cost V 0 bases and J 7 bases, with 13 bases left between them. Germline V gene lookup returns CDR1 SNHLY and CDR2 FYNNEI. This CDR3 has 15 residues. The CDR3 here is CASSEAWQGKQPQHF. The DNA for the CDR3 is TGTGCCAGCAGTGAAGCGTGGCAGGGTAAACAGCCCCAGCATTTT. Filled out from reference TRBV2 and TRBJ1-5, the complete variable domain reads EPEVTQTPSHQVTQMGQEVILRCVPISNHLYFYWYRQILGQKVEFLVSFYNNEISEKSEIFDDQFSVERPDGSNFTLKIRSTKLEDSAMYFCASSEAWQGKQPQHFGDGTRLSIL.

The gene calls are TRBV7-2 and TRBJ2-1; 8 bases align to TRBD2. The germline gives CDR1 SGHTA, CDR2 FQGNSA. V lost 3 bases to trimming and J lost 8 bases; unmatched junction nucleotides: 9. The CDR3 sequence is 15 residues long. CDR3: CASSFPAGENYEQFF. CDR3 DNA: TGTGCCAGCAGCTTTCCAGCGGGGGAAAATTATGAGCAGTTCTTC.

This clonotype was counted between two and nine times. This is likely a read error, given that the CDR3 carries no conserved phenylalanine or tryptophan at its end. The DNA is omitted, as the CDR3 cannot be located on it reliably, and the CDR3 follows TCRdb's listing. The V call is TRBV5-6, the J call TRBJ2-7; TRBD1 reflects the table's D call only, with no check against the DNA. Germline-derived CDR1 and CDR2 are SGHDT and YYEEEE. The CDR3 length equals 10 residues, ends included. This CDR3 is CASSLSRVGI.

This clonotype has a single count. The V call is TRBV4-2, the J call TRBJ2-3, with TRBD2 matching 8 bases. There are 19 residues in the CDR3. Trimming removed 1 base from V and 4 bases from J; junction bases left unmatched: 16. CDR1 LGHNA and CDR2 YNFKEQ come from the germline V gene. CDR3 bases: TGTGCCAGCAGCCAAGGTGTCACAATACCAGCGGGAGTCCCAGATACGCAGTATTTT. Its protein product is CASSQGVTIPAGVPDTQYF.

The V and J genes are TRBV29-1 and TRBJ2-2, with a possible D match to TRBD1 (5 bases). CDR1 SQVTM and CDR2 ANQGSEA come from the germline V gene. Between the trimmed V and J ends, which lost 6 bases and 1 base, there was a span of 12 bases. The CDR3 is 14 amino acids. As DNA, the CDR3 is TGCAGCGTCTATTCCAGGGAGAACACCGGGGAGCTGTTTTTT. Encoded protein: CSVYSRENTGELFF.

This clonotype showed up just a few times. The J gene is TRBJ2-7, the V gene TRBV5-1; TRBD2 matches at 13 bases. The V segment lost 3 bases and the J segment 7 bases; nucleotides outside the gene matches: 13. CDR3 length: 17 amino acids. Germline CDR1 is SGHRS and CDR2 is YFSETQ. CDR3 region: CASSSPLGLAGVSEQYF. CDR3 DNA: TGCGCCAGCAGCTCCCCCCTTGGACTAGCGGGAGTGTCAGAGCAGTACTTC.

V gene TRBV6-5 combines with J gene TRBJ1-1, with D hard to call. Trimming left V 0 bases short and J 1 base short, with 6 bases between. The CDR3 extends over 14 amino acids. Germline assignment: CDR1 MNHEY and CDR2 SVGAGI. The CDR3 reads CASSYSTRNTEAFF. As DNA, the CDR3 is TGTGCCAGCAGTTACTCGACGAGGAACACTGAAGCTTTCTTT.

This clonotype was recorded at least ten times. The chain employs TRBV15 and TRBJ2-3; D might be TRBD1 (5 bases). Germline values: CDR1 LNHNV, CDR2 YYDKDF (reference sequence). This CDR3 is built from 16 residues. The V gene lost 0 bases and the J gene lost 0 bases, with 10 bases spanning the gap. Here the CDR3 DNA reads TGTGCCACCAGCAGAGATGGGGCCCTTAGCACAGATACGCAGTATTTT. Protein product: CATSRDGALSTDTQYF.

The table lists this clonotype with a few counts. This chain uses TRBV12-3 or TRBV12-4 with TRBJ2-5; 7 bases align to TRBD1. This CDR3 has 14 amino acids. The J segment lost 3 bases and the V segment lost 6 bases, leaving 7 bases of the junction unmatched. The CDR3 sequence is CASSILTGEETQYF. CDR3 nucleotide sequence: TGTGCCAGCAGCATCCTAACAGGGGAAGAGACCCAGTACTTC.

The chain couples TRBV30 to TRBJ2-6, with D maybe TRBD1 (8 bases). Deletions cut 8 bases from V and 0 bases from J, with 23 bases between. Germline CDR1 is GTSNPN and CDR2 is SVGIG (reference sequence). This CDR3 is 18 amino acids long. The CDR3 DNA sequence: TGTGCCGGGTTATCAGGGGGGGACAGGTACTCTGGGGCCAACGTCCTGACTTTC. Translating gives CAGLSGGDRYSGANVLTF.

The CDR3 bases are TGCGCCAGCAGTGCACTACGGAACTATGGCTACACCTTC. This translates into CASSALRNYGYTF. The chain uses TRBV5-1 and TRBJ1-2; no clear D gene. CDR1 and CDR2 from the germline V gene are SGHRS and YFSETQ. V lost 5 bases and J lost 2, with 10 bases in between. The CDR3 has 13 amino acids.

This clonotype was seen only a few times. This chain connects TRBV6-1 to TRBJ1-1; D not certain. V dropped 6 bases and J dropped 4 bases, with 15 bases sitting between them. The CDR3 length is 14 residues. Per the germline V gene, CDR1 is MNHNS and CDR2 is SASEGT. The CDR3 DNA sequence: TGTGCCAGCAGGCCCGGCCCGGCGAGCACTGAAGCTTTCTTT. Translation gives CASRPGPASTEAFF.

This clonotype came up a few times. The chain links TRBV29-1 to TRBJ2-1, with D possibly matching TRBD1 (5 bases). CDR1 is SQVTM and CDR2 is ANQGSEA in the germline V gene. Between the trimmed V and J ends, which lost 3 bases and 3 bases, there was a span of 15 bases. The CDR3 has 15 amino acids. CDR3: CSVDGHRIDYNEQFF. In nucleotides, the CDR3 is TGCAGCGTTGACGGACATCGCATAGACTACAATGAGCAGTTCTTC.

The chain has TRBV6-4 and TRBJ2-1, with a tentative D call TRBD2 (5 bases). Looked up from germline, CDR1 is MRHNA and CDR2 is SNTAGT. Trimming cost V 8 bases and J 2 bases, with 16 bases left between them. This CDR3 is 15 amino acids long. CDR3 bases: TGTGCCAGCCGCCGAGCAGCGGAAACCTACAATGAGCAGTTCTTC. Its protein is CASRRAAETYNEQFF.

This clonotype showed up just a few times. CDR3 residues: CASSRGSGQDEKLFF. In DNA, the CDR3 is TGTGCCAGCAGCCGCGGATCAGGACAGGATGAAAAACTGTTTTTT. The chain uses TRBV5-8 and TRBJ1-4, with TRBD1 matching over 7 bases. Germline V gene sequence: CDR1 SGHTS, CDR2 YDEGEE. With 4 bases clipped from V and 6 bases from J, the junction kept 9 bases outside the gene matches. This CDR3 is 15 amino acids long.

This clonotype appeared a few times. The J gene is TRBJ2-7, the V gene TRBV9; perhaps D is TRBD1 or TRBD2 (5 bases each). Germline V gene lookup returns CDR1 SGDLS and CDR2 YYNGEE. Trimming cost V 3 bases and J 2 bases, with 15 bases left between them. This CDR3 is built from 15 residues. The CDR3 sequence is CASSEGPKTPYEQYF. The CDR3 DNA reads as TGTGCCAGCAGCGAGGGACCCAAGACCCCCTACGAGCAGTACTTC.

On this clonotype itself: The junction does not match germline at one end; this may be a read error. This chain links TRBV2 with TRBJ1-3; TRBD1 might be the D (5 bases). CDR3 length: 11 amino acids. CDR1 is SNHLY, CDR2 FYNNEI, per germline. The CDR3 reads CASKGRLQQTF. In DNA form, the CDR3 reads TGTGCCAGCAAGGGGCGGCTTCAACAAACTTTT. The variable domain in full, with the rest retrieved from reference TRBV2 and TRBJ1-3, is EPEVTQTPSHQVTQMGQEVILRCVPISNHLYFYWYRQILGQKVEFLVSFYNNEISEKSEIFDDQFSVERPDGSNFTLKIRSTKLEDSAMYFCASKGRLQQTFGEGSWLTVV.

Ten or more counts support this clonotype. The chain has TRBV20-1 and TRBJ2-1, with TRBD2 identical over 8 bases. V was clipped by 1 base and J by 10 bases; unmatched bases: 12. The CDR3 is 15 residues long. Germline loops: CDR1 DFQATT, CDR2 SNEGSKA (reference sequence). The CDR3 sequence: CSARVQGLVSYEQFF. CDR3 coding DNA: TGCAGTGCTAGAGTTCAGGGACTAGTGTCGTACGAGCAGTTCTTC.